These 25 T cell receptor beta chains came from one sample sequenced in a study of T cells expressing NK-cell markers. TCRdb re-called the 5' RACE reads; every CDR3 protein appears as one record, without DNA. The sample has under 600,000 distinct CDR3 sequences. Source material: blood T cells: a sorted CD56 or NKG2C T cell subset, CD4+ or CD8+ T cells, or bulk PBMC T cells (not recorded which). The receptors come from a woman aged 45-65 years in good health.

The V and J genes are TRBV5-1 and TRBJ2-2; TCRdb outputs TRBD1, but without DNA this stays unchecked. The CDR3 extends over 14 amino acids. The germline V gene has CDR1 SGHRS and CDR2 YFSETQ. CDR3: CASSGRGSTGELFF.

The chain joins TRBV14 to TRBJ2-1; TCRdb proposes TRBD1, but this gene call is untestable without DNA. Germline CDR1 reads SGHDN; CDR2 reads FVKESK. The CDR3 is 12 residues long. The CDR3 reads CAILLDRQRQFF.

Here the CDR3 reads CASRIHQAGLNTQYF. The chain couples TRBV2 to TRBJ2-3; as DNA is missing, the TRBD2 call by TCRdb cannot be tested. The CDR3 is made up of 15 amino acids. Germline V gene data show CDR1 as SNHLY and CDR2 as FYNNEI.

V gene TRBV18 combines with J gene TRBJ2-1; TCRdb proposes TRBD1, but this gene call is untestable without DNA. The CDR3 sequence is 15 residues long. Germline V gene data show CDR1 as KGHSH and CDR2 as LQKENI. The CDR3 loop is CASSPGTGIVNEQFF.

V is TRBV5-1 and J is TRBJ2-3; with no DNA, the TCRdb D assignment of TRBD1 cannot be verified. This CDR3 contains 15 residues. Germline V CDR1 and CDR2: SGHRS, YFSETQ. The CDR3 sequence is CASSSPTGGTDTQYF.

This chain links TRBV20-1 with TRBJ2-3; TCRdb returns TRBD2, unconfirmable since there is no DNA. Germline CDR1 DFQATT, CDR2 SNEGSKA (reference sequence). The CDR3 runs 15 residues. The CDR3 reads CSASDSGMSTDTQYF.

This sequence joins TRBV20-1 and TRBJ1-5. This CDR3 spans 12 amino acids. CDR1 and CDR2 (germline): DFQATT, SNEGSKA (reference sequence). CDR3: CSAHEGSQPQHF.

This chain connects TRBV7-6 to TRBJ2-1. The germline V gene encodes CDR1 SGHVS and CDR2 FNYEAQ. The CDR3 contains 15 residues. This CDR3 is CASSLFRVAYNEQFF.

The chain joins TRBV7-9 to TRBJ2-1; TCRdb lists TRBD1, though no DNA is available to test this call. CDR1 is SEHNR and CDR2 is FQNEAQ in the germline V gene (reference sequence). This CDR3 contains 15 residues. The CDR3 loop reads CASSLRGGAYNEQFF. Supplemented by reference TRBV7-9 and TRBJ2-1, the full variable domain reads DTGVSQNPRHKITKRGQNVTFRCDPISEHNRLYWYRQTLGQGPEFLTYFQNEAQLEKSRLLSDRFSAERPKGSFSTLEIQRTEQGDSAMYLCASSLRGGAYNEQFFGPGTRLTVL.

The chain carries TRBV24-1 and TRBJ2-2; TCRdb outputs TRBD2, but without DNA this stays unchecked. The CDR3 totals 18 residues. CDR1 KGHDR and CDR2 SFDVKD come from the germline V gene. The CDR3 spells CATSGSLAGPLNTGELFF.

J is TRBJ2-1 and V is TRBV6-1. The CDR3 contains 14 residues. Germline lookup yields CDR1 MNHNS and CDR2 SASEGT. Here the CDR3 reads CASKSVGFYNEQFF.

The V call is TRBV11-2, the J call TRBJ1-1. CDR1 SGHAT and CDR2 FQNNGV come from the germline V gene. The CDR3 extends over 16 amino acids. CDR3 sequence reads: CASSRSGGRMNTEAFF.

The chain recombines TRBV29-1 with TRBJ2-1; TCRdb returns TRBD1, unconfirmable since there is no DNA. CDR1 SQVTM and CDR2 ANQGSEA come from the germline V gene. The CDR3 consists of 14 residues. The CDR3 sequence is CSVRVGTDYNEQFF.

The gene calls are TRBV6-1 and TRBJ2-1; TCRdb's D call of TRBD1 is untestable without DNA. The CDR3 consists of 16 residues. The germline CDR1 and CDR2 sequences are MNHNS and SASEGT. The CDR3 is CASNPLKGSSYNEQFF.

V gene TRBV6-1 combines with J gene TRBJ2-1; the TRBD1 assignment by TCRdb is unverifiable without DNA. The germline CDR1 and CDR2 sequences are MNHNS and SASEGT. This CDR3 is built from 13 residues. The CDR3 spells CASIAGPYNEQFF.

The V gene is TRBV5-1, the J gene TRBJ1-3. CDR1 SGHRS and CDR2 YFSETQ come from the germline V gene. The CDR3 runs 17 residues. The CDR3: CASSLDSRRSSGNTIYF.

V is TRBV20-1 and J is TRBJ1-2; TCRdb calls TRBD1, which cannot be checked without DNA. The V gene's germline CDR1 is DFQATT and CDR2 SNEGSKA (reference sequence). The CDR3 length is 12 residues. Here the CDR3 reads CSASSDSYGYTF.

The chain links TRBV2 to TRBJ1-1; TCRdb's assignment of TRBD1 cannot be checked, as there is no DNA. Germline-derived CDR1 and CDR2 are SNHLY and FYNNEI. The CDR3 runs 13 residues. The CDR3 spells CASRQVPNTEAFF.

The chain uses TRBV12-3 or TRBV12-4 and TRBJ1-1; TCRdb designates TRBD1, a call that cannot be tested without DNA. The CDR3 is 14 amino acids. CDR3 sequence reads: CASSLKGGDTEAFF.

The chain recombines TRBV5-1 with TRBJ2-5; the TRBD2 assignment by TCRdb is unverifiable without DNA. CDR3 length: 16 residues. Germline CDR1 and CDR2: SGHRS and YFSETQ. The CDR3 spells CASRGGTSGNQETQYF.

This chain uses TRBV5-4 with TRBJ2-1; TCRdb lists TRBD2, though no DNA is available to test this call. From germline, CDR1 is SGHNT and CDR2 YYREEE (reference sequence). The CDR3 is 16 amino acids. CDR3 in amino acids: CASSLNGLASYNEQFF.

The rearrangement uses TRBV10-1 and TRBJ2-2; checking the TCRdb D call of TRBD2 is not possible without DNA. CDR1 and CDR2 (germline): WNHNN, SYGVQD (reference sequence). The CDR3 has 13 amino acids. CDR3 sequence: CATRTGNTGELFF.

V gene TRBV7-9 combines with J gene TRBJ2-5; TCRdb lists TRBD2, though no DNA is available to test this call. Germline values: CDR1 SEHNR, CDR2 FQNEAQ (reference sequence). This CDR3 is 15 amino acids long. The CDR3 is CASSFSGLSGETQYF.

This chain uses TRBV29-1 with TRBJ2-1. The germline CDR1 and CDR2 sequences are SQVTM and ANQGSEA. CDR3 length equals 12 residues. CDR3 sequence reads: CSVEEGAYVRFF.

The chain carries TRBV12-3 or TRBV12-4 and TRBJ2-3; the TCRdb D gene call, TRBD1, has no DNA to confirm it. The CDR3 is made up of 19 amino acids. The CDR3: CASSPGTGGRLAVRNTQYF.